This TCR beta chain emerged from a study of T cell repertoires in cytomegalovirus infection. Germline V lookup: CDR1 KGHSH, CDR2 LQKENI. The V end lost 0 bases, the J end lost 1 base, and 9 bases lay between the germline ends. The CDR3 spans 15 residues. TCRdb itself ran the reads through MiXCR, one entry per CDR3 protein. The sample gives 450,000 to 650,000 distinct CDR3 sequences, less than 30% of which show up once; roughly an eighth is in the top ten. This sequence originates from a human donor in good health (CMV status not recorded). Some clones in this sample may be carry-over from other donors' samples. The chain employs TRBV18 and TRBJ1-1; D gene uncertain. The sequencing input was PBMCs. The DNA of the CDR3 is TGTGCCAGCTCACCACCAGGAACGGGGAACACTGAAGCTTTCTTT. It specifies CASSPPGTGNTEAFF.